This T cell receptor beta chain was captured in a study of blood T cell repertoires in COVID-19. As for the study in general: In each case, the material was cDNA or gDNA derived from T cells, B-cell-depleted T cells, or PBMCs.

Authors' analysis steps: Reference gene primers were amplified, and this amplification served to estimate nucleated cell counts. The assay was immunoSEQ multiplex PCR, and TCRdb's table has in-frame clones only and misses some. V, J and clone size are taken as reported in that table, and D and trimming were inferred from the DNA itself. Of 150,000 to 200,000 clones listed, about 81% are singletons. There are a few counts of this clone. Germline loops: CDR1 SGHAT, CDR2 FQNNGV. V was trimmed by 4 bases and J by 8 bases, leaving 14 bases between them. The length of the CDR3 is 13 residues. The clonotype was recovered from an older woman with COVID-19, enrolled during active disease. The specimen sequenced was peripheral blood. This chain joins TRBV11-2 and TRBJ1-2, with D hard to call. The CDR3 protein is CASSSGRAGGYTF. CDR3 nucleotides: TGTGCCAGCAGCTCCGGCCGCGCGGGGGGCTACACCTTC.